The next 20 T cell receptor beta chains were all read from a single sample in a study of blood T cells in healthy people across ages. Through a sample-barcoded 5' primer and a J-beta primer mix, a second PCR was run for roughly 6 to 12 cycles. One entry per CDR3 protein results from TCRdb running MiXCR on the 5' RACE reads. Among some 1.8 million distinct CDR3 sequences listed, roughly 43% were seen once. The sequencing input was blood. The receptor set was obtained from a human donor in good health.

The chain combines TRBV11-3 with TRBJ2-1, with unresolved D. This CDR3 has 13 amino acids. Trimming pared 5 bases from V and 6 bases from J, leaving 11 bases between. CDR1 SGHNT and CDR2 YENEEA come from the germline V gene. This CDR3 is CASSGTTRNEQFF. The CDR3 DNA reads as TGTGCCAGCAGCGGCACTACCCGCAATGAGCAGTTCTTC. Filled out from reference TRBV11-3 and TRBJ2-1, the complete variable domain reads EAGVVQSPRYKIIEKKQPVAFWCNPISGHNTLYWYLQNLGQGPELLIRYENEEAVDDSQLPKDRFSAERLKGVDSTLKIQPAELGDSAVYLCASSGTTRNEQFFGPGTRLTVL.

This clonotype came up a few times. This rearrangement joins TRBV10-3 to TRBJ2-1; a weak D match, TRBD1 (7 bases). CDR3 size: 16 residues. The V end was cut by 3 bases, the J end by 8 bases, with 20 bases between. From germline, CDR1 is ENHRY and CDR2 SYGVKD. The CDR3, as DNA: TGTGCCATCAGTGAACAGGGGCCCTCCGGGACTGATGAGCAGTTCTTC. Translating gives CAISEQGPSGTDEQFF.

This clonotype was counted only a few times. Compared with germline, one end of the junction differs, possibly owing to a read error. The CDR3 nucleotides read TGTGCCACCAGTAGAGATCGAACTCAGGGACTCTTTGACTATGGCTACACCTTC. Its translation is CATSRDRTQGLFDYGYTF. The chain is built from TRBV15 and TRBJ1-2, with D possibly matching TRBD1 (5 bases). The CDR3 sequence is 18 residues long. Germline V CDR1 and CDR2: LNHNV, YYDKDF (reference sequence).

The DNA for the CDR3 is TGCAGTGGAAGGGAGGCGAACACCGGGGAGCTGTTTTTT. This codes for CSGREANTGELFF. The chain has TRBV20-1 and TRBJ2-2, with TRBD2 as a possible D gene (6 bases). This CDR3 is 13 amino acids long. Germline lookup yields CDR1 DFQATT and CDR2 SNEGSKA (reference sequence). Trimming stripped 7 bases from V and 0 bases from J, with 9 bases between.

There are a few counts of this clonotype. The chain recombines TRBV11-2 with TRBJ2-3; D perhaps matches TRBD1 (5 bases). The CDR3 has 16 residues. CDR1 and CDR2 from the germline V gene are SGHAT and FQNNGV. V was shortened by 3 bases and J by 2 bases, with 15 bases between the two germline ends. The CDR3 region has the DNA TGTGCCAGCAGCTTTGTAGCTGGGGCAAACACAGATACGCAGTATTTT. This codes for CASSFVAGANTDTQYF.

A few counts support this clonotype. This chain joins TRBV20-1 and TRBJ2-5; D is uncertain. V lost 0 bases, J lost 4 bases, and 9 bases lay in between. The germline V gene encodes CDR1 DFQATT and CDR2 SNEGSKA (reference sequence). The CDR3 runs to 13 residues. CDR3 sequence: CSARDHGTETQYF. The CDR3 coding sequence is TGCAGTGCTAGAGATCACGGTACAGAGACCCAGTACTTC.

This clonotype has just a few counts. This rearrangement joins TRBV6-5 to TRBJ1-2; D gene unclear. This CDR3 has 15 residues. Trimming removed 5 bases at V and 5 bases at J, with 18 bases between. The germline gives CDR1 MNHEY, CDR2 SVGAGI. This CDR3 reads CASSNAPRVTYGYTF. CDR3 coding DNA: TGTGCCAGCAGTAACGCCCCTAGGGTAACTTATGGCTACACCTTC.

This rearrangement joins TRBV15 to TRBJ2-1; 8 bases fit TRBD2. Germline assignment: CDR1 LNHNV and CDR2 YYDKDF (reference sequence). V shed 6 bases and J 6 bases; nucleotides not matched to a gene: 22. This CDR3 is built from 19 residues. This CDR3 is CATSFFGAGGFGIGNEQFF. The CDR3 coding sequence is TGTGCCACCAGTTTTTTCGGCGCGGGGGGCTTTGGTATCGGCAATGAGCAGTTCTTC.

The CDR3 DNA follows: TGTGCCAGCAGTTACGATGTTGGGGGTGAAGCTTTCTTT. This codes for CASSYDVGGEAFF. This sequence joins TRBV6-5 and TRBJ1-1, with D possibly TRBD1 on 5 matching bases. CDR1 and CDR2 (germline): MNHEY, SVGAGI. V was shortened by 2 bases and J by 7 bases, with 11 bases between the two germline ends. The CDR3 is made up of 13 amino acids.

This clonotype was counted a few times. The rearrangement joins TRBV4-1 to TRBJ1-1; 7 positions agree with TRBD1. Trimming took 4 bases from V and 1 from J; bases not matched to a gene: 12. Germline CDR1 is MGHRA and CDR2 is YSYEKL. This CDR3 contains 17 residues. CDR3 DNA: TGCGCCAGCAGCCGCATAACGGACAGGCGGGAGAACACTGAAGCTTTCTTT. It codes for CASSRITDRRENTEAFF.

V and J are TRBV15 and TRBJ1-1; a weak D match, TRBD1 (6 bases). V dropped 5 bases and J dropped 1 base, with 11 bases sitting between them. Germline CDR1 and CDR2: LNHNV and YYDKDF (reference sequence). The CDR3 covers 14 residues. The CDR3 loop is CATSEGDGNTEAFF. The CDR3 DNA is TGTGCCACCAGCGAGGGGGACGGGAACACTGAAGCTTTCTTT.

The chain uses TRBV20-1 and TRBJ2-3; maybe TRBD2 (6 bases). Trimming cost V 3 bases and J 6 bases, with 16 bases left between them. The germline V gene encodes CDR1 DFQATT and CDR2 SNEGSKA (reference sequence). This CDR3 comprises 14 residues. The CDR3 DNA reads as TGCAGTGCTAGCCCAGCGGGTCGTCTCGATACGCAGTATTTT. It yields the protein CSASPAGRLDTQYF.

This clonotype was counted at least ten times. V and J are TRBV24-1 and TRBJ2-1; 8 bases are shared with TRBD2. Germline CDR1 KGHDR, CDR2 SFDVKD. The V segment lost 7 bases and the J segment 10 bases; nucleotides outside the gene matches: 2. The CDR3 extends over 11 amino acids. The CDR3 is CATSGGDEQFF. DNA of the CDR3: TGTGCCACCAGCGGGGGGGACGAGCAGTTCTTC.

This rearrangement joins TRBV20-1 to TRBJ1-2, with D unclear. Trimming took 3 bases from V and 7 from J, leaving 15 bases between them. This CDR3 comprises 13 residues. The V gene's germline CDR1 is DFQATT and CDR2 SNEGSKA (reference sequence). This chain's CDR3 is CSASRGNVAGYTF. In nucleotides, the CDR3 is TGCAGTGCTAGTAGAGGAAATGTGGCTGGCTACACCTTC.

The genes are TRBV6-5 and TRBJ2-1; 8 bases agree with TRBD2. V was pared by 4 bases and J by 2 bases, with 13 bases of the junction left unmatched. Germline assignment: CDR1 MNHEY and CDR2 SVGAGI. CDR3 length equals 18 residues. CDR3 sequence reads: CASSLASGRTITYNEQFF. The DNA of the CDR3 is TGTGCCAGCAGTTTGGCTAGCGGGCGTACTATAACCTACAATGAGCAGTTCTTC.

The chain is built from TRBV6-5 and TRBJ2-3; 7 bases fit TRBD2. Losses at the gene ends were 6 bases for V and 5 bases for J; bases not matched to a gene: 5. CDR3 length: 13 residues. CDR1 is MNHEY and CDR2 is SVGAGI in the germline V gene. CDR3 protein: CASRRGGGDTQYF. CDR3 in DNA: TGTGCCAGCAGACGTGGGGGGGGAGATACGCAGTATTTT.

CDR3 loop: CASSQFLAGSRYEQYF. CDR3 sequence (DNA): TGCGCCAGCAGCCAATTCTTAGCGGGGAGCCGCTACGAGCAGTACTTC. The J gene is TRBJ2-7, the V gene TRBV4-1, with 8 bases lining up with TRBD2. The CDR3 consists of 16 residues. Germline V gives CDR1 MGHRA, CDR2 YSYEKL. V shed 2 bases and J 3 bases; nucleotides not matched to a gene: 9.

There are a few counts of this clonotype. The CDR3: CASAPGSSAYEQYF. CDR3 DNA: TGTGCCAGCGCTCCGGGATCAAGCGCGTACGAGCAGTACTTC. The rearrangement links TRBV3-1 to TRBJ2-7; a weak D match, TRBD2 (5 bases). Looked up from germline, CDR1 is LGHDT and CDR2 is YNNKEL (reference sequence). Trimming stripped 8 bases from V and 4 bases from J, with 18 bases between. The CDR3 is 14 residues long.

The sample holds a few counts of this clonotype. V is TRBV6-6 and J is TRBJ1-2; 7 bases match TRBD1. This CDR3 region has 14 residues. Per the germline V gene, CDR1 is MNHNY and CDR2 is SVGAGI (reference sequence). V shed 7 bases and J 5 bases; nucleotides not matched to a gene: 10. The CDR3 loop reads CASTESQGVYGYTF. CDR3 coding DNA: TGTGCCAGCACCGAAAGTCAGGGGGTTTATGGCTACACCTTC.

This rearrangement joins TRBV7-2 to TRBJ2-7, with D possibly matching TRBD1 (6 bases). The CDR3 length is 15 residues. V was shortened by 5 bases and J by 5 bases, with 19 bases between the two germline ends. The germline gives CDR1 SGHTA, CDR2 FQGNSA. CDR3 amino acids: CASSAGQLYHDEQYF. CDR3 sequence (DNA): TGTGCCAGCAGCGCAGGACAGCTCTACCACGACGAGCAGTACTTC.